This paragraph reports one TCR beta chain. The germline V gene has CDR1 SGHTA and CDR2 FQGNSA. Trimming pared 5 bases from V and 1 base from J, leaving 11 bases between. The CDR3 loop spans 14 amino acids. This specimen belongs to a study of blood T cell repertoires in COVID-19. For the study at large: The cDNA or gDNA used as material had been derived from T cells, B-cell-depleted T cells, or PBMCs.

The data were produced by immunoSEQ multiplex PCR, yet TCRdb's version contains in-frame clones alone and is incomplete. The sample comprises more than 350,000 clones, around 87% of which are singletons, and 10% rests with the top ten. Sequences were obtained from PBMCs or T cells enriched from blood (not recorded which). The TCR originated in a woman aged 45-60 years who had recovered from COVID-19. V gene TRBV7-2 combines with J gene TRBJ1-1; D perhaps matches TRBD1 (5 bases). This CDR3 is CASSTGRGNTEAFF. As DNA, the CDR3 is TGTGCCAGCAGCACGGGGCGGGGGAACACTGAAGCTTTCTTT. The whole variable domain, remainder taken from reference TRBV7-2 and TRBJ1-1, is GAGVSQSPSNKVTEKGKDVELRCDPISGHTALYWYRQSLGQGLEFLIYFQGNSAPDKSGLPSDRFSAERTGGSVSTLTIQRTQQEDSAVYLCASSTGRGNTEAFFGQGTRLTVV.